The next 21 T cell receptor beta chains were all read from a single sample in a study of identical twins. MiXCR, run by TCRdb on the 5' RACE reads, gives a single entry per CDR3 protein. The sample includes 520,000 or so distinct CDR3 sequences, about 20% of them seen just once. A further study also used this sample, focusing on T cells expressing NK-cell markers.

The specimen was CD4+ T cells sorted from blood. The receptors were gathered from a woman between 18 and 29 years old in good health.

In its sample, this clonotype was seen a few times. The V gene is TRBV18, the J gene TRBJ2-1; TRBD2 matches at 9 bases. The CDR3 contains 16 residues. V lost 5 bases to trimming and J lost 2 bases; unmatched junction nucleotides: 7. CDR1 KGHSH and CDR2 LQKENI come from the germline V gene. The CDR3 is CASSGGGTSPYNEQFF. CDR3 bases: TGTGCCAGCTCAGGTGGGGGGACTAGCCCCTACAATGAGCAGTTCTTC.

This clonotype was detected only a few times. The chain employs TRBV12-3 or TRBV12-4 and TRBJ1-2, with 9 bases aligning to TRBD1. V lost 6 bases to trimming and J lost 0 bases; unmatched junction nucleotides: 11. The length of the CDR3 is 17 residues. CDR3 coding DNA: TGTGCCAGCAGAGGAACCTCGGACAGGGGACCTAACTATGGCTACACCTTC. Translated: CASRGTSDRGPNYGYTF.

V gene TRBV27 combines with J gene TRBJ1-6, with D hard to call. V was shortened by 2 bases and J by 10 bases, with 15 bases between the two germline ends. The CDR3 extends over 15 amino acids. The germline gives CDR1 MNHEY, CDR2 SMNVEV (reference sequence). CDR3 sequence (DNA): TGTGCCAGCAGTTTAGGGCCGCAGCCGAACTCACCCCTCCACTTT. Translation: CASSLGPQPNSPLHF.

V is TRBV20-1 and J is TRBJ2-1, with D possibly called TRBD1 or TRBD2 (6 bases each). V was cut by 3 bases and J by 4 bases, with 16 bases left in between. CDR3 length: 15 amino acids. Germline lookup yields CDR1 DFQATT and CDR2 SNEGSKA (reference sequence). CDR3 DNA: TGCAGTGCTAGGGAAAAGGGGGGTATGTACAATGAGCAGTTCTTC. Translating gives CSAREKGGMYNEQFF.

This clonotype was found a few times. The CDR3 bases are TGTGCCAGCAGCCACGGGGCGGTCTATGGCTACACCTTC. Its translation is CASSHGAVYGYTF. The chain recombines TRBV7-2 with TRBJ1-2; weak D call: TRBD1 (5 bases). The CDR3 runs to 13 residues. V was trimmed by 5 bases and J by 4 bases, leaving 11 bases between them. Germline V CDR1 and CDR2: SGHTA, FQGNSA.

J is TRBJ2-5 and V is TRBV5-1; TRBD2 aligns across 10 bases. Germline CDR1 reads SGHRS; CDR2 reads YFSETQ. After removal of 6 bases from V and 3 bases from J, the junction contained 8 bases not matched to a gene. CDR3 size: 15 residues. The CDR3, as DNA: TGCGCCAGCACCCGCCCTAGCGGGGGAGAAGAGACCCAGTACTTC. This codes for CASTRPSGGEETQYF.

This clonotype was counted only a few times. V and J are TRBV12-3 or TRBV12-4 and TRBJ2-5; D gene ambiguous. V dropped 6 bases and J dropped 2 bases, with 10 bases sitting between them. This CDR3 contains 13 residues. The CDR3 sequence is CASSRYPQETQYF. As DNA, the CDR3 is TGTGCCAGCAGCCGCTACCCTCAAGAGACCCAGTACTTC.

The chain is built from TRBV11-2 and TRBJ1-1; a weak D match, TRBD1 (5 bases). The CDR3 length is 14 residues. Germline values: CDR1 SGHAT, CDR2 FQNNGV. Between the trimmed V and J ends, which lost 4 bases and 6 bases, there was a span of 15 bases. CDR3 loop: CASSSSQGRAEAFF. CDR3 sequence (DNA): TGTGCCAGCAGCTCCTCCCAGGGAAGGGCTGAAGCTTTCTTT.

The rearrangement links TRBV7-2 to TRBJ2-1; D is undetermined. The V gene's germline CDR1 is SGHTA and CDR2 FQGNSA. V shed 1 base and J shed 5 bases, with 3 bases lying between them. This CDR3 has 12 amino acids. In nucleotides, the CDR3 is TGTGCCAGCAGCTTAGTTAACAATGAGCAGTTCTTC. It is translated as CASSLVNNEQFF.

The chain couples TRBV20-1 to TRBJ1-5; 8 nucleotides line up with TRBD1. The J segment lost 1 base and the V segment lost 5 bases, leaving 4 bases of the junction unmatched. Germline CDR1 and CDR2: DFQATT and SNEGSKA (reference sequence). CDR3 length equals 14 residues. CDR3 sequence (DNA): TGCAGTGCTGACAGGGGTGGGAGCAATCAGCCCCAGCATTTT. Its protein product is CSADRGGSNQPQHF.

This clonotype has only a few counts. V is TRBV7-2 and J is TRBJ2-1, with D possibly being TRBD2 (5 bases). The CDR3 sequence is 12 residues long. V was shortened by 3 bases and J by 7 bases, with 7 bases between the two germline ends. Germline CDR1 SGHTA, CDR2 FQGNSA. This chain's CDR3 is CASSFTRNEQFF. The DNA of the CDR3 is TGTGCCAGCAGCTTTACTAGGAATGAGCAGTTCTTC.

The chain uses TRBV5-1 and TRBJ2-7, with D maybe TRBD2 (5 bases). The V gene's germline CDR1 is SGHRS and CDR2 YFSETQ. V was cut by 8 bases and J by 2 bases, with 17 bases left in between. The CDR3 runs 14 residues. The CDR3 DNA follows: TGCGCCAGTAGCCAGAGGACTGGCACCTACGAGCAGTACTTC. It codes for CASSQRTGTYEQYF.

The V gene is TRBV5-1, the J gene TRBJ1-1, with D possibly matching TRBD1 (6 bases). V lost 6 bases and J lost 0, with 9 bases in between. The CDR3 consists of 13 residues. The germline gives CDR1 SGHRS, CDR2 YFSETQ. The CDR3 protein is CASTGVMNTEAFF. As DNA, the CDR3 is TGCGCCAGCACAGGGGTAATGAACACTGAAGCTTTCTTT. Supplemented by reference TRBV5-1 and TRBJ1-1, the full variable domain reads KAGVTQTPRYLIKTRGQQVTLSCSPISGHRSVSWYQQTPGQGLQFLFEYFSETQRNKGNFPGRFSGRQFSNSRSEMNVSTLELGDSALYLCASTGVMNTEAFFGQGTRLTVV.

This chain joins TRBV20-1 and TRBJ2-5; maybe TRBD1 (6 bases). V was clipped by 0 bases and J by 6 bases, with 8 bases between them. Germline V gives CDR1 DFQATT, CDR2 SNEGSKA (reference sequence). CDR3 length: 12 residues. CDR3 sequence: CSAREGAKTQYF. The CDR3 nucleotides are TGCAGTGCTAGAGAGGGGGCGAAGACCCAGTACTTC.

V and J are TRBV5-1 and TRBJ2-3, with 11 bases matching TRBD1. CDR1 SGHRS and CDR2 YFSETQ come from the germline V gene. The ends lost 3 bases at V and 6 bases at J; junction bases unmatched: 6. The CDR3 is 15 residues long. CDR3 bases: TGCGCCAGCAGCTCCCGGGACAGGGGGAGTGATACGCAGTATTTT. Translating gives CASSSRDRGSDTQYF.

The rearrangement links TRBV12-3 or TRBV12-4 to TRBJ2-7; D might be TRBD2 (5 bases). V was clipped by 5 bases and J by 3 bases, with 17 bases between them. CDR3 length equals 15 residues. CDR3 amino acids: CASSTTGSGNYEQYF. In nucleotides, the CDR3 is TGTGCCAGCAGTACCACGGGGAGCGGAAACTACGAGCAGTACTTC.

Only a few counts were recorded for this clonotype. A much bigger clone sits one base away, suggesting this may be a read error. The rearrangement uses TRBV6-6 and TRBJ1-1; D is unresolved. The CDR3 runs 13 residues. The V end lost 4 bases, the J end lost 0 bases, and 6 bases lay between the germline ends. Germline CDR1 MNHNY, CDR2 SVGAGI (reference sequence). The CDR3 spells CASSFPMNTEAFF. CDR3 DNA: TGTGCCAGCAGTTTCCCCATGAACACTGAAGCTTTCTTT.

V is TRBV10-3 and J is TRBJ1-4; D is unresolved. Trimming stripped 3 bases from V and 10 bases from J, with 12 bases between. The CDR3 extends over 13 amino acids. Germline V CDR1 and CDR2: ENHRY, SYGVKD. The CDR3 here is CAISDPRVGKLFF. The CDR3 region has the DNA TGTGCCATCAGTGACCCCCGGGTAGGAAAACTGTTTTTT.

CDR3 nucleotide sequence: TGCAGTATCGATCCGGGGGCGAACACTGAAGCTTTCTTT. Translation gives CSIDPGANTEAFF. The chain carries TRBV20-1 and TRBJ1-1, with TRBD1 as a possible D gene (6 bases). The CDR3 is made up of 13 amino acids. Deletions cut 8 bases from V and 1 base from J, with 14 bases between. Germline CDR1 is DFQATT and CDR2 is SNEGSKA (reference sequence).

Regarding this clonotype: The conserved final phenylalanine or tryptophan is absent from the CDR3, which likely points to a read error. V and J are TRBV5-1 and TRBJ2-1; D is unclear. The CDR3 runs to 13 residues. V was shortened by 0 bases and J by 5 bases, with 6 bases between the two germline ends. The germline gives CDR1 SGHRS, CDR2 YFSETQ. The CDR3 is CASSLESHNEQFL. The CDR3 DNA reads TGCGCCAGCAGCTTGGAATCTCACAATGAGCAGTTCCTC.

Only a few counts were recorded for this clonotype. The rearrangement uses TRBV6-2 or TRBV6-3 and TRBJ2-1; D call uncertain. Looked up from germline, CDR1 is MNHEY and CDR2 is SVGEGT. V lost 7 bases and J 4 bases, leaving 8 bases between the germline ends. The CDR3 consists of 12 residues. CDR3 in DNA: TGTGCCAGCACCGATTGGTACAATGAGCAGTTCTTC. Translating gives CASTDWYNEQFF.